The present T cell receptor (beta chain) was sequenced within a study of blood T cells in healthy people across ages. The study's findings and limits: CMV infection status of these donors was not known.

Those donating, healthy Caucasian individuals from Russia, were aged roughly 6 to 100. Each sample yielded at least 5.5 micrograms of PBMC total RNA. This clonotype came up a few times. Its cognate antigen is unknown. In germline, CDR1 is LGHDT, CDR2 YNNKEL (reference sequence). This CDR3 spans 14 amino acids. Between the trimmed V and J ends, which lost 1 base and 5 bases, there was a span of 11 bases. A J-beta primer mix and a sample-barcoded 5' primer were used in a second PCR of about 7 to 12 cycles. TCRdb independently ran MiXCR on the 5' RACE reads; one entry per CDR3 protein. The profile shows more than 1,400,000 distinct CDR3 sequences, 40% to 50% of them singletons.

This receptor was taken from a woman aged 18-29 years in good health. The material sequenced was blood. This chain links TRBV3-1 with TRBJ2-5; a possible D gene is TRBD2 (6 bases). DNA of the CDR3: TGTGCCAGCAGCCAAGTGGCGGGGTACGAGACCCAGTACTTC. Translated: CASSQVAGYETQYF.